What follows are 3 T cell receptor beta chains derived from one specimen sequenced in a study of blood T cells in healthy people across ages. Together with a sample-barcoded 5' primer, a J-beta primer mix was included in a second PCR lasting roughly 6 to 12 cycles. One entry per CDR3 protein, called by TCRdb with MiXCR from the 5' RACE reads. There are around 1,800,000 distinct CDR3 sequences in the sample; about 39% occur only once, and roughly 23% lies in the top ten. The specimen sequenced was blood. The receptors shown here come from a human donor in good health.

The sample holds many counts of this clonotype. V gene TRBV29-1 combines with J gene TRBJ1-2; D remains unclear. Germline V gene data show CDR1 as SQVTM and CDR2 as ANQGSEA. The length of the CDR3 is 12 residues. V gave up 4 bases and J gave up 0 bases, with 6 bases separating them. The CDR3 loop reads CSVAGSNYGYTF. CDR3 nucleotides: TGCAGCGTTGCAGGATCTAACTATGGCTACACCTTC. Complete variable domain (other parts from reference TRBV29-1 and TRBJ1-2): SAVISQKPSRDICQRGTSLTIQCQVDSQVTMMFWYRQQPGQSLTLIATANQGSEATYESGFVIDKFPISRPNLTFSTLTVSNMSPEDSSIYLCSVAGSNYGYTFGSGTRLTVV.

This sequence joins TRBV20-1 and TRBJ1-1; 9 bases align to TRBD1. Germline V CDR1 and CDR2: DFQATT, SNEGSKA (reference sequence). Trimming removed 0 bases from V and 6 bases from J; junction bases left unmatched: 11. This CDR3 has 16 amino acids. DNA of the CDR3: TGCAGTGCTAGAGATCCCCGACAGGGGGGGATAGCTGAAGCTTTCTTT. Translated: CSARDPRQGGIAEAFF.

Only a few counts were recorded for this clonotype. The CDR3 sequence is CASSLGTAGGFVQYF. In DNA, the CDR3 is TGTGCCAGCAGCTTAGGAACAGCGGGGGGGTTCGTGCAGTACTTC. The chain is built from TRBV11-2 and TRBJ2-4; 10 nucleotides match TRBD2. The CDR3 is 15 amino acids. The junction had 10 bases not matched to a gene; V was cut back by 1 base and J by 13 bases. Germline loops: CDR1 SGHAT, CDR2 FQNNGV.